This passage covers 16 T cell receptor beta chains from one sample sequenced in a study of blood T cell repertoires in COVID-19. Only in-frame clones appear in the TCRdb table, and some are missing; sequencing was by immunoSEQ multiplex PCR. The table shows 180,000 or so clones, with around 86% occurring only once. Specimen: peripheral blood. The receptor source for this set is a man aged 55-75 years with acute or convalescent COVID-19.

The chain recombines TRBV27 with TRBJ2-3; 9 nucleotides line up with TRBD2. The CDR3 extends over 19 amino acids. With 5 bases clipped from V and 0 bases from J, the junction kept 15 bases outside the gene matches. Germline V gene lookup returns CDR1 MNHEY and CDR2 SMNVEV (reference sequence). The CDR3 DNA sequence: TGTGCCAGCAGTCCCATAGCGGGAGCTCTAATTACTAGCACAGATACGCAGTATTTT. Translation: CASSPIAGALITSTDTQYF.

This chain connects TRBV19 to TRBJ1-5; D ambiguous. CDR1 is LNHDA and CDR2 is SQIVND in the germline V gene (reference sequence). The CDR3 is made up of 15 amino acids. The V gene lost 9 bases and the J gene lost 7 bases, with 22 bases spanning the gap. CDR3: CASRGLVGRRQPQHF. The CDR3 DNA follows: TGTGCCAGCCGTGGCCTCGTGGGGAGGCGGCAGCCCCAGCATTTT. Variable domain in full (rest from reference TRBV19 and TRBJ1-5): DGGITQSPKYLFRKEGQNVTLSCEQNLNHDAMYWYRQDPGQGLRLIYYSQIVNDFQKGDIAEGYSVSREKKESFPLTVTSAQKNPTAFYLCASRGLVGRRQPQHFGDGTRLSIL.

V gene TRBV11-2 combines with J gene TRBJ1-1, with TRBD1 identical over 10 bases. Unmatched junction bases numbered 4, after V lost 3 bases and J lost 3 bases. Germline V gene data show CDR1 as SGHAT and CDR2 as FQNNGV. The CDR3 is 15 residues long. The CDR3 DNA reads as TGTGCCAGCAGCTTCCGTGGACAGGGGGACACTGAAGCTTTCTTT. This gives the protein CASSFRGQGDTEAFF.

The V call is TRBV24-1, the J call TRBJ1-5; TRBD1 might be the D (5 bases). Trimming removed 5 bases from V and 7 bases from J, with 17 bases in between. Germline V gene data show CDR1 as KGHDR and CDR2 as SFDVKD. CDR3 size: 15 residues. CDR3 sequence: CATSVGTGGDQPQHF. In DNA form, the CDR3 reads TGTGCCACCAGTGTTGGGACCGGGGGGGACCAGCCCCAGCATTTT.

CDR3: CASSGREDYEQYF. CDR3 bases: TGTGCCAGCTCTGGCAGGGAGGACTACGAGCAGTACTTC. The chain recombines TRBV6-4 with TRBJ2-7; maybe TRBD2 (6 bases). The germline V gene encodes CDR1 MRHNA and CDR2 SNTAGT. V dropped 8 bases and J dropped 3 bases, with 14 bases sitting between them. The CDR3 loop spans 13 amino acids.

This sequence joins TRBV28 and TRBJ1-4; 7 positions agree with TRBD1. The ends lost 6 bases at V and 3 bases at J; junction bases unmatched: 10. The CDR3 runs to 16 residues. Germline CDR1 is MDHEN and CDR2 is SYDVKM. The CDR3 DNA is TGTGCCAGCAGCCTACCGCTACAGGGGTCTAATGAAAAACTGTTTTTT. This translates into CASSLPLQGSNEKLFF. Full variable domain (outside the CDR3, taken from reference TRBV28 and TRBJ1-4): DVKVTQSSRYLVKRTGEKVFLECVQDMDHENMFWYRQDPGLGLRLIYFSYDVKMKEKGDIPEGYSVSREKKERFSLILESASTNQTSMYLCASSLPLQGSNEKLFFGSGTQLSVL.

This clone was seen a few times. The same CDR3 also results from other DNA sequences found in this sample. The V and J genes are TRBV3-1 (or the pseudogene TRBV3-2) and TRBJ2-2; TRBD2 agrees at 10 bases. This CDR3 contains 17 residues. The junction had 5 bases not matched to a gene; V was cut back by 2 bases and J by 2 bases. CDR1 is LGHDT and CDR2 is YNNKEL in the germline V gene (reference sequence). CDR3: CASSQRTSGRNTGELFF. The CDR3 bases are TGTGCCAGCAGCCAACGGACTAGCGGTAGAAACACCGGGGAGCTGTTTTTT.

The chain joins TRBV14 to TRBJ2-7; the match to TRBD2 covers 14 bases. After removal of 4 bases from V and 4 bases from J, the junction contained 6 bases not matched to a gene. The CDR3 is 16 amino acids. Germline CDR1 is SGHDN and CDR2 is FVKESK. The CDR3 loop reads CASSPPGLAGVYEQYF. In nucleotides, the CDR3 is TGTGCCAGCAGCCCACCGGGACTAGCGGGAGTGTACGAGCAGTACTTC.

The CDR3 protein is CASSGRSEQYF. The CDR3 DNA reads TGTGCCAGCAGTGGCAGGTCCGAGCAGTACTTC. V and J are TRBV2 and TRBJ2-7; D is unclear. The ends were cut back, 4 bases at V and 6 bases at J, with 7 bases in the middle. Germline CDR1 SNHLY, CDR2 FYNNEI. The CDR3 has 11 amino acids.

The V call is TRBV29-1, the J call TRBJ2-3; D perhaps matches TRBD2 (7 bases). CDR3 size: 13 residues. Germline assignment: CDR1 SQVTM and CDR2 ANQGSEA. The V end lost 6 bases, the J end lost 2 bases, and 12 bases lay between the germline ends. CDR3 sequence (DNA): TGCAGCGTCGGGGGGCAGATCACAGATACGCAGTATTTT. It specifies CSVGGQITDTQYF.

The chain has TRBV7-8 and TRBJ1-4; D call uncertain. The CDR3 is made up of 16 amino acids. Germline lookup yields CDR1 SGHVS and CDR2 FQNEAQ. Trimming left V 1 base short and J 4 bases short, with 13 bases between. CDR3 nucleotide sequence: TGTGCCAGCAGCTTAGAGATATGGCGGGGTAATGAAAAACTGTTTTTT. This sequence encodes CASSLEIWRGNEKLFF.

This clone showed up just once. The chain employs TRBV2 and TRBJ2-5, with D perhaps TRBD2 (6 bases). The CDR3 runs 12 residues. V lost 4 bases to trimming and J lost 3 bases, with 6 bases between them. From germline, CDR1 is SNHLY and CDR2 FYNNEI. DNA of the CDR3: TGTGCCAGCAGTGGACTAGAAGAGACCCAGTACTTC. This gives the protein CASSGLEETQYF.

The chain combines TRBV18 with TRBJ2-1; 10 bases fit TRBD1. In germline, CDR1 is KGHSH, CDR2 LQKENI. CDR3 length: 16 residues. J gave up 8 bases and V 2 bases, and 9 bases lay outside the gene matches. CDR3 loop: CASSPSRIGTGDEQFF. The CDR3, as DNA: TGTGCCAGCTCACCATCCAGGATCGGGACAGGGGATGAGCAGTTCTTC.

Written as DNA, the CDR3 is TGTGCCAGCAGCCATGATAGCGGGAGGGCCTACTACGAGCAGTACTTC. Translating gives CASSHDSGRAYYEQYF. This rearrangement joins TRBV4-2 to TRBJ2-7; 11 bases match TRBD2. CDR1 and CDR2 (germline): LGHNA, YNFKEQ. The CDR3 covers 16 residues. J lost 3 bases, V lost 3 bases, and 7 bases had no gene match.

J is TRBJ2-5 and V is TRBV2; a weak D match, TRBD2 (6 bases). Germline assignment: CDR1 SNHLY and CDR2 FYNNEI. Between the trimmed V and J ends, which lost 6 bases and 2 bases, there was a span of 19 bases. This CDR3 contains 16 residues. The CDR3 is CASSPRIAARQETQYF. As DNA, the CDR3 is TGTGCCAGCAGCCCCAGGATAGCGGCCCGTCAAGAGACCCAGTACTTC.

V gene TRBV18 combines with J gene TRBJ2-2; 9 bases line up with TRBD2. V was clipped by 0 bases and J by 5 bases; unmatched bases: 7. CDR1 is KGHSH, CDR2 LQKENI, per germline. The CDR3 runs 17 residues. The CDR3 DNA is TGTGCCAGCTCACCACCACATAGCGGGAGAGGGACCGGGGAGCTGTTTTTT. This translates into CASSPPHSGRGTGELFF.